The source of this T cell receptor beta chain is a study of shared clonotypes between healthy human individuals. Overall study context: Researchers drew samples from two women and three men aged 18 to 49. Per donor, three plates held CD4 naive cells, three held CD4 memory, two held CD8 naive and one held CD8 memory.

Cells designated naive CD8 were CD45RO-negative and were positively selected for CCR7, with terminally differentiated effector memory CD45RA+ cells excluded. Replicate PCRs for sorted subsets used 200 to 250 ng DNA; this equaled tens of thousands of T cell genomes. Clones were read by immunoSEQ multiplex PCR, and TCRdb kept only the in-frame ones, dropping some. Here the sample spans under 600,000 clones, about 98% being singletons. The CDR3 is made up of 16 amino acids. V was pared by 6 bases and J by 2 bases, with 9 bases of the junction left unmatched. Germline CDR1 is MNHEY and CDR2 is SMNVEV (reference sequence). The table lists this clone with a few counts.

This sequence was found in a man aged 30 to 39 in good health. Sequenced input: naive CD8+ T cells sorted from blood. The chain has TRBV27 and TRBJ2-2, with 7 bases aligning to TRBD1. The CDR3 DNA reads TGTGCCAGCAGCCACCCTGGGACAGCTAACACCGGGGAGCTGTTTTTT. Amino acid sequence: CASSHPGTANTGELFF.